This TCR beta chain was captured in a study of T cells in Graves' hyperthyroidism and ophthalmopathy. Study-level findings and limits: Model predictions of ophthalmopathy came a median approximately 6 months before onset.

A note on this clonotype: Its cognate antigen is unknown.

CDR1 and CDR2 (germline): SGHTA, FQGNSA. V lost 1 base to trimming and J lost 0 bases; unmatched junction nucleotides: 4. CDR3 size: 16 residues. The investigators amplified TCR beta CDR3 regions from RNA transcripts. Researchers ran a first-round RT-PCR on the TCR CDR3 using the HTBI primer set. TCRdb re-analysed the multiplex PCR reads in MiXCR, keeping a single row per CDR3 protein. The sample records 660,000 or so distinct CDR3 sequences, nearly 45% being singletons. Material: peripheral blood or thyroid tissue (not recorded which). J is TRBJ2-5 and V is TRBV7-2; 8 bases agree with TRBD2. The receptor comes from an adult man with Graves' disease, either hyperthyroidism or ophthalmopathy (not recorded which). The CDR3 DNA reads TGTGCCAGCAGCTTAGATCGCGGGGGGTACCAAGAGACCCAGTACTTC. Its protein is CASSLDRGGYQETQYF.